These T cell receptor beta chains were read from a single sample in a study of T cells in Graves' hyperthyroidism and ophthalmopathy. One entry per CDR3 protein results from TCRdb running MiXCR on the multiplex PCR reads. Of approximately 40,000 distinct CDR3 sequences listed, 40% to 65% were seen once; the top ten hold about a sixth. The specimen was blood. The receptor source for this set is a man aged 35 to 55 with Graves' ophthalmopathy. CDR3s leave out the opening cysteine and the closing phenylalanine or tryptophan. A D gene is named only where the DNA matches it firmly. Rows may omit the clone size; those that give it use once, few, many or a size class.

clone_size	v_call	d_call	j_call	cdr3_aa
many	TRBV5-5	TRBD1	TRBJ1-5	ASSPDRGRNQPQH
medium-sized	TRBV20-1	TRBD2	TRBJ2-3	SARWGGGDTDTQY
.	TRBV5-1	.	TRBJ2-2	ASSLETGRELF
many	TRBV12-1	.	TRBJ2-1	ASSGYGQGRTYNEQF
.	TRBV5-1	.	TRBJ1-6	ASSLAKGFRSPLH
many	TRBV2	.	TRBJ2-1	ASSVYNEQF
.	TRBV20-1	.	TRBJ2-2	SADTNTGELF
many	TRBV5-5	TRBD2	TRBJ2-1	ASSLALAGGLEQF
.	TRBV7-6	TRBD1	TRBJ2-1	ASSPGQPLDEQF
.	TRBV20-1	TRBD2	TRBJ2-5	SARDLAGGQETQY
large	TRBV15	.	TRBJ2-3	ATSRAADTQY